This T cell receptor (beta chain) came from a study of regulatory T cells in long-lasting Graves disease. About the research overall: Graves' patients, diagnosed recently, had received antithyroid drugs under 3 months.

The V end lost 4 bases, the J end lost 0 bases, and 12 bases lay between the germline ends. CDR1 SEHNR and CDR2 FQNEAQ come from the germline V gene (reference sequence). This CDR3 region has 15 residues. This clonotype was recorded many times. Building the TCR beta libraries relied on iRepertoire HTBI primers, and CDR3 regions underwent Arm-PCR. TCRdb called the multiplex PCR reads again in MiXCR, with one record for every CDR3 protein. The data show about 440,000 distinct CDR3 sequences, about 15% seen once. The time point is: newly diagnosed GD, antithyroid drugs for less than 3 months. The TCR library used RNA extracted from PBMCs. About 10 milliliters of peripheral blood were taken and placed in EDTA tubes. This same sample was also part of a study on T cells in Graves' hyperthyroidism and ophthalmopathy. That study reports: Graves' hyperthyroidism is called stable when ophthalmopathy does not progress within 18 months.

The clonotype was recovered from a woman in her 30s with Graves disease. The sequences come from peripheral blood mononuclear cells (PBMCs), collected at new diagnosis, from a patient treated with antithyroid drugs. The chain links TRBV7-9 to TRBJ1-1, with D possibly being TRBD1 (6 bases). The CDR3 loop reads CASSSPGAMNTEAFF. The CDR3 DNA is TGTGCCAGCAGCTCGCCGGGGGCCATGAACACTGAAGCTTTCTTT.